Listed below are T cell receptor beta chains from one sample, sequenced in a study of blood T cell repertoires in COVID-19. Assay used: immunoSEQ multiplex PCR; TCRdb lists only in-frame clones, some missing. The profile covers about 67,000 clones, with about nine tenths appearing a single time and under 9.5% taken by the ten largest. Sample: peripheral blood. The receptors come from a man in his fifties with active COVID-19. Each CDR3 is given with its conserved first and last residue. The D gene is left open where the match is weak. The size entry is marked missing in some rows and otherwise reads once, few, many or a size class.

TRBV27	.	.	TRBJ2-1	TGTGCCAGCACTCGGACTGACTACAATGAGCAGTTCTTC	CASTRTDYNEQFF
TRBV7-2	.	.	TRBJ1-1	TGTGCCAGCAGCTTTTCCAGGGTCTCAGCAGCTTTCTTT	CASSFSRVSAAFF
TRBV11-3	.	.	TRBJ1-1	TGTGCCAGCAGCTTAGCGAGGGGGACTGAAGCTTTCTTT	CASSLARGTEAFF
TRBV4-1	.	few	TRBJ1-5	TGCGCCAGCAGACCGGACCAACGTAAGACAGTCCGGAGCAATCAGCCCCAGCATTTT	CASRPDQRKTVRSNQPQHF
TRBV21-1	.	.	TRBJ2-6	TGTGCCAGCATTAACAGGGATCCCCGGGCGGGGGCCAACGTCCTGACTTTC	CASINRDPRAGANVLTF
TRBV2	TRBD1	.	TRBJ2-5	TGTGCCAGCAGTGAAACAGGGGTCGAGCAAGAGACCCAGTACTTC	CASSETGVEQETQYF
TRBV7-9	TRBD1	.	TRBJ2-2	TGTGCCAGCAGCTTTTCGGGACAGGGGACCGGGGAGCTGTTTTTT	CASSFSGQGTGELFF
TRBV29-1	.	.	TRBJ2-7	TGCAGCGTCCGAACGACAGAATCCTACGAGCAGTACTTC	CSVRTTESYEQYF
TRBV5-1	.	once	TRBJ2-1	TGCGCCAGCAGCTTGGATCCGAGCTCCTACAATGAGCAGTTCTTC	CASSLDPSSYNEQFF
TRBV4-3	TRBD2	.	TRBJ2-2	TGCGCCAGCACCGGGGGGGCCTTGGGCGGGGAGCTGTTTTTT	CASTGGALGGELFF
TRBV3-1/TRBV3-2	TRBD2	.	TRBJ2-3	TGTGCCAGCAGCCAAGATCGTCTCTTTCAGAGCGGGAGGGCCCGAAACACAGATACGCAGTATTTT	CASSQDRLFQSGRARNTDTQYF
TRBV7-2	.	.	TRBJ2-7	TGTGCCAGCAGCTCTGACGGGACACGAACCTACGAGCAGTACTTC	CASSSDGTRTYEQYF
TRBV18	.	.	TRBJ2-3	TGTGCCAGCTCACCACTGGGGGCCACGACAGATACGCAGTATTTT	CASSPLGATTDTQYF
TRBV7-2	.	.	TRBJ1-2	TGTGCCAGCAGCTTCGGGGTTGACTATGGCTACACCTTC	CASSFGVDYGYTF
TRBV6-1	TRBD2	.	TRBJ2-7	TGTGCCAGCAGTGAAGCGCGGCTAGCGGGGGGAGAGCAGTACTTC	CASSEARLAGGEQYF
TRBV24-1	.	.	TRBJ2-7	TGTGCCACCAGTGTCGGCTACGAGCAGTACTTC	CATSVGYEQYF
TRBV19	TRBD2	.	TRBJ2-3	TGTGCCAGTAGTATTTTTCGGGGAGCGGGGAGCACAGATACGCAGTATTTT	CASSIFRGAGSTDTQYF
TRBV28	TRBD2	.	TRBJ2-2	TGTGCCAGCAGTTTTTCCCCGACTAGCGGTAAAAACACCGGGGAGCTGTTTTTT	CASSFSPTSGKNTGELFF
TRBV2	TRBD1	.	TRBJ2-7	TGTGCCAGCACCGGGACAGCGAGCTCCTACGAGCAGTACTTC	CASTGTASSYEQYF
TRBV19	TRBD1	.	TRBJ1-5	TGTGCCAGTATCGGGACAGGGCAGTTTCAGCCCCAGCATTTT	CASIGTGQFQPQHF
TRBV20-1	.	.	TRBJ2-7	TGCAGTGCTACTACAGGGAACGAGCAGTACTTC	CSATTGNEQYF
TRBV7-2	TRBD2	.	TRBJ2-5	TGTGCCAGCAGTGCCGGGACTAGCGTTCAAGAGACCCAGTACTTC	CASSAGTSVQETQYF
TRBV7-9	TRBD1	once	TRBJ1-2	TGTGCCAGCAGCCTACGGGGACAGGGGGCAAAGGACTATGGCTACACCTTC	CASSLRGQGAKDYGYTF
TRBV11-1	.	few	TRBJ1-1	TGTGCCAGCAGCTTCACAGAGAACACTGAAGCTTTCTTT	CASSFTENTEAFF
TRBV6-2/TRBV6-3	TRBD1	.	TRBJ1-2	TGTGCCAGCAGTTACCCCCTGAGGGGGCCCGGCTACACCTTC	CASSYPLRGPGYTF
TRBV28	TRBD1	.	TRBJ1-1	TGTGCCAGCAGTCCCTCACCTTGGACAGGGTCGAACACTGAAGCTTTCTTT	CASSPSPWTGSNTEAFF
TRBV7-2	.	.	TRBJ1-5	TGTGCCAGCAGCCTGGACGGGGGGTCGCCCCAGCATTTT	CASSLDGGSPQHF
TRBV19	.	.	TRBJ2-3	TGTGCCAGTAGTGTCCTACTAACAGATACGCAGTATTTT	CASSVLLTDTQYF
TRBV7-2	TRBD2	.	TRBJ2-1	TGTGCCAGCAGCATGAGGACTAGCGTCCCCCAGGGTGAGCAGTTCTTC	CASSMRTSVPQGEQFF
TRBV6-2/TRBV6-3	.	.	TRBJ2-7	TGTGCCAGCAGTTACTCGAGTTTTTCGCAGGGCCCTTACGAGCAGTACTTC	CASSYSSFSQGPYEQYF
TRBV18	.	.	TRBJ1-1	TGTGCCAGCTCACCAAGACAGGCCGACCCCACTGAAGCTTTCTTT	CASSPRQADPTEAFF
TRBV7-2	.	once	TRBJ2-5	TGTGCCAGCAGCTTAGATGGGGGGATCGCCGGAGAGACCCAGTACTTC	CASSLDGGIAGETQYF
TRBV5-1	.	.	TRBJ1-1	TGCGCCAGCAGCTTGCTGCAGGAGAACACTGAAGCTTTCTTT	CASSLLQENTEAFF
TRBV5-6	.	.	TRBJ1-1	TGTGCCAGCAGCTTGGTTAGGGGTCACACTGAAGCTTTCTTT	CASSLVRGHTEAFF
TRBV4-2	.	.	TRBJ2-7	TGTGCCAGCAGCCAAGATTTATCCGCGGTCTACGAGCAGTACTTC	CASSQDLSAVYEQYF
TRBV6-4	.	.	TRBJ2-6	TGTGCCAGCCGGGGAGGGGCCAACGTCCTGACTTTC	CASRGGANVLTF
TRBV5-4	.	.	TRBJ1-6	.	CASSSSGRASPLHF
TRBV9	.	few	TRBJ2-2	TGTGCCAGCAGCGCCGAGTTTTCCGGGGAGCTGTTTTTT	CASSAEFSGELFF
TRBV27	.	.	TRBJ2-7	TGTGCCAGCAGGACAGCAGTAGCTTCCTACGAGCAGTACTTC	CASRTAVASYEQYF
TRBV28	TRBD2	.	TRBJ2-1	TGTGCCAGCAGTTTCCCTAGCGGGGGCTCCTACAATGAGCAGTTCTTC	CASSFPSGGSYNEQFF